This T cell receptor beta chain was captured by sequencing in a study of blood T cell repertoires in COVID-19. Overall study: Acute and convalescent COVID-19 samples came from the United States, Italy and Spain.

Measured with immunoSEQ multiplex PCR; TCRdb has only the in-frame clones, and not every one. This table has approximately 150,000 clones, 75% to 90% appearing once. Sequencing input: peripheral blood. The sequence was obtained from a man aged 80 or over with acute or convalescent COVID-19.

CDR3 in amino acids: CASSYSLRDSEAFF. CDR3 in DNA: TGTGCCAGCAGTTACTCACTCCGGGACAGTGAAGCTTTCTTT. J is TRBJ1-1 and V is TRBV6-6, with 7 positions matching TRBD1. The trim removed 0 bases at V and 7 bases at J, leaving 5 bases unmatched. The germline V gene has CDR1 MNHNY and CDR2 SVGAGI (reference sequence). The CDR3 extends over 14 amino acids.